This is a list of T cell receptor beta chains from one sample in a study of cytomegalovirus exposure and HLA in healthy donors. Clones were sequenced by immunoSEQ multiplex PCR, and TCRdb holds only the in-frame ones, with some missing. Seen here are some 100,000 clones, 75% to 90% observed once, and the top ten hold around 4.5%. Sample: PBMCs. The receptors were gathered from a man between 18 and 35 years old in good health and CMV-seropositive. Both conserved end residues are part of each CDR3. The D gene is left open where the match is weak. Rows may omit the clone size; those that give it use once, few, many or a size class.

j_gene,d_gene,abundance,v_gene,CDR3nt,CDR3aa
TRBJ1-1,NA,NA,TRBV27,TGTGCCAGCAGTTTCCCTGGTAACTCCGAAGCTTTCTTT,CASSFPGNSEAFF
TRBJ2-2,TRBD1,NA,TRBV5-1,TGCGCCAGCAGCTTAAGGGGGCTCGACACCGGGGAGCTGTTTTTT,CASSLRGLDTGELFF
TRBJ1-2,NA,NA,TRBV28,TGTGCCAGCAGTTCAAAAGGCTACACCTTC,CASSSKGYTF
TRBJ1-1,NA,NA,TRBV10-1,TGCGCCAGCAGTGAGTTGCAGGGGACCCACACTGAAGCTTTCTTT,CASSELQGTHTEAFF
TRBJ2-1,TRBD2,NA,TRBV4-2,TGTGCCAGCAGCCAAGGAGCGGGGTCCTACAATGAGCAGTTCTTC,CASSQGAGSYNEQFF
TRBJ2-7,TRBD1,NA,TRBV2,TGTGCCAGCAGCTTCGGGACAGGGGCCGAGCAGTACTTC,CASSFGTGAEQYF
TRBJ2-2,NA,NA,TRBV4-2,TGTGCCAGCAGCCAAGATAGTAAAGCCGGGGAGCTGTTTTTT,CASSQDSKAGELFF
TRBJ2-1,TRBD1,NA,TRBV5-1,TGCGCCAGCAGCTTGGCAGGGACAGGGGGCTTGGATGAGCAGTTCTTC,CASSLAGTGGLDEQFF
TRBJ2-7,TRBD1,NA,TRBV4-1,TGCGCCAGCAGCCGCCTCGACCAGGGGGACTACGAGCAGTACTTC,CASSRLDQGDYEQYF
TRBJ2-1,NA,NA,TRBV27,TGTGCCAGCAGTTTATCCGGAGTAAACAATGAGCAGTTCTTC,CASSLSGVNNEQFF
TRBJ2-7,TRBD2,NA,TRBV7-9,TGTGCCAGCAGCCCTCTAGCGGGGCCGGGCGACGAGCAGTACTTC,CASSPLAGPGDEQYF
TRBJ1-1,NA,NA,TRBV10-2,TGCGCCAGCAGATTGAGGGAACCGAACACTGAAGCTTTCTTT,CASRLREPNTEAFF
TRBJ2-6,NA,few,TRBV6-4,TGTGCCAGCAGTGACCACTCTGGGGCCAACGTCCTGACTTTC,CASSDHSGANVLTF
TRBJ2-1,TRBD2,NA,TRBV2,TGTGCCAGCAGTGGTCTAGCGGGGGGCAGTGAGCAGTTCTTC,CASSGLAGGSEQFF
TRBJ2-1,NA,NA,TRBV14,TGTGCCAGCAGCCAAGATCATAGGAGCAATTACAATGAGCAGTTCTTC,CASSQDHRSNYNEQFF
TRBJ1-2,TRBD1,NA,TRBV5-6,TGTGCCAGCAGCTGGGGGACAGGGGAAGTCATAAGCTACACCTTC,CASSWGTGEVISYTF
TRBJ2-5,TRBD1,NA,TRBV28,TGTGCCAGCAGTCTCCCGCGGGACAGGGGGCAGCAAGAGACCCAGTACTTC,CASSLPRDRGQQETQYF
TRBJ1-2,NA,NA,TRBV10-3,TGTGCCATCACCACAACAGGATCCTATGGCTACACCTTC,CAITTTGSYGYTF
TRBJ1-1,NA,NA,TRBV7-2,TGTGCCAGCAGCTTCGACAGACAGAACACTGAAGCTTTCTTT,CASSFDRQNTEAFF
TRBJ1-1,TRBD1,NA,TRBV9,TGTGCCAGCAGCTACACACAGGGGCAGGGCACTGAAGCTTTCTTT,CASSYTQGQGTEAFF
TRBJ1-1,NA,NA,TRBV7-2,TGTGCCAGCAGCTTGTTTTGGGCGGGGCGCGCTTCCTCTGAAGCTTTCTTT,CASSLFWAGRASSEAFF
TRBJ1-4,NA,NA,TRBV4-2,TGTGCCAGCAGCCAAGGGAGTTTGGGTGGAGATGAAAAACTGTTTTTT,CASSQGSLGGDEKLFF
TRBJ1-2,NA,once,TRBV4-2,TGTGCCAGCAGCCAAGGAGGGCTGGGGGGGGGACATGGCTACACCTTC,CASSQGGLGGGHGYTF
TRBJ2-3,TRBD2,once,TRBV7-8,TGTGCCAGCAGAGTTGGACTAGCGGGGAGAGATACGCAGTATTTT,CASRVGLAGRDTQYF
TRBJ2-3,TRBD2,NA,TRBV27,TGTGCCAGCAGTCCCGATCGGGGCGGGGGGCTGGATACGCAGTATTTT,CASSPDRGGGLDTQYF
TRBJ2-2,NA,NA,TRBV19,TGTGCCAGTAGTATTCTCTCAGGGATTTCCACCGGGGAGCTGTTTTTT,CASSILSGISTGELFF
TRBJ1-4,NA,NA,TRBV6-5,TGTGCCAGCAGAGAAACAGGAGCTAATGAAAAACTGTTTTTT,CASRETGANEKLFF
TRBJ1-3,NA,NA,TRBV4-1,TGCGCCAGCAGCCAAGAGTCAATCAGGGCCTCAGCTGGAAACACCATATATTTT,CASSQESIRASAGNTIYF
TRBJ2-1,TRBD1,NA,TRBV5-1,TGCGCCAGCAGCTTGGGGCAGGGGGCGAATGAGCAGTTCTTC,CASSLGQGANEQFF
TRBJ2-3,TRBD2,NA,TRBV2,TGTGCCAGCACCGAGGGGCTAGCGGGGGGCACAGATACGCAGTATTTT,CASTEGLAGGTDTQYF
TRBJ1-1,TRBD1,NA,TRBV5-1,TGCGCCAGCAGACAGGGGAACATGAACACTGAAGCTTTCTTT,CASRQGNMNTEAFF
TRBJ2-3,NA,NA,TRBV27,TGTGCCAGCAGCAAGGGACAAACTTACACAGATACGCAGTATTTT,CASSKGQTYTDTQYF
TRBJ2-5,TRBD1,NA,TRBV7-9,TGTGCCAGCAGCTTAGATTCAGGACAGGCGAAAAAAGAGACCCAGTACTTC,CASSLDSGQAKKETQYF
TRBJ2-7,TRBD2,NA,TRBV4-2,TGTGCCAGCAGCCCAGACACTAGCGGGGGGTTCGACGAGCAGTACTTC,CASSPDTSGGFDEQYF
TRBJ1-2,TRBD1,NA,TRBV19,TGTGCCAGTAGTTACAGGACAGGGTACTATGGCTACACCTTC,CASSYRTGYYGYTF
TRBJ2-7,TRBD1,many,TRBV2,TGTGCCAGCAGTGGACAGGGGAATTTGGCCCCTTACATCTACGAGCAGTACTTC,CASSGQGNLAPYIYEQYF
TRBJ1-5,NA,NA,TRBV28,TGTGCCAGCACGCAGGATAGCAATCAGCCCCAGCATTTT,CASTQDSNQPQHF
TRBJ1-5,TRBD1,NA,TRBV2,TGTGCCAGCAGTGAAGCTCGACAGGGGGTCTATCAGCCCCAGCATTTT,CASSEARQGVYQPQHF
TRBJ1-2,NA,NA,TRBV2,TGTGCCAGCAGTCAAGGGCAGGGCGGCTATGGCTACACCTTC,CASSQGQGGYGYTF
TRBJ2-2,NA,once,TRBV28,TGTGCCAGCAGTTTTGCGGGGGCAAACACCGGGGAGCTGTTTTTT,CASSFAGANTGELFF
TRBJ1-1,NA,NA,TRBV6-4,TGTGCCAGCAGTGATCAAGCCGGAGGCACTGAAGCTTTCTTT,CASSDQAGGTEAFF
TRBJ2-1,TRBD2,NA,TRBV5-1,TGCGCCAGCAGCTGGGCCCCTAGCGGGGGGGCCGGGGAGCAGTTCTTC,CASSWAPSGGAGEQFF
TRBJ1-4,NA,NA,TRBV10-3,TGTGCCATCAGTAAAAACAGGAATGAAAAACTGTTTTTT,CAISKNRNEKLFF
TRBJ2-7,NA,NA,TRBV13,TGTGCCAGCAGCTTAGGAGAGAACTACGAGCAGTACTTC,CASSLGENYEQYF